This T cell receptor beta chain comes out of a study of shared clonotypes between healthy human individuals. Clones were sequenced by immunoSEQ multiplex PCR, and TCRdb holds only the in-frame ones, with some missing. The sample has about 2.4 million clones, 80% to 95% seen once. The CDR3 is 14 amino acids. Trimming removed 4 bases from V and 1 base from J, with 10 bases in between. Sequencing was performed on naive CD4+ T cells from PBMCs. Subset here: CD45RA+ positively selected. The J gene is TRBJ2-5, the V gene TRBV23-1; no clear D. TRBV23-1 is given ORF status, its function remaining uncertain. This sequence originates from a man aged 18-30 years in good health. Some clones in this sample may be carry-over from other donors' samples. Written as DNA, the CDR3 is TGCGCCAGCAGTCGTGACGATTCCCAAGAGACCCAGTACTTC. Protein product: CASSRDDSQETQYF.